These T cell receptor beta chains were read from a single sample in a study of CD8+ T cells in alopecia areata. TCRdb keeps only in-frame clones here, not all; method: immunoSEQ multiplex PCR. The table lists 60,000 to 90,000 clones, approximately 64% of them singletons. The material was CD8+ T cells sorted from blood, obtained at week 24, from a patient treated with tofacitinib. The receptors derive from a human donor with alopecia areata. CDR3s include the opening cysteine and the closing phenylalanine or tryptophan. A D gene is named only where the DNA matches it firmly. Some rows mark clone size as missing; the rest say once, few, many or name a class of expanded clone.

V gene	D gene	J gene	clone size	CDR3 protein	CDR3 DNA
TRBV7-2	.	TRBJ2-7	.	CASSVNRVEQYF	TGTGCCAGCAGCGTAAACAGGGTCGAGCAGTACTTC
TRBV27	TRBD2	TRBJ2-1	.	CASSPEWSGSYNEQFF	TGTGCCAGCAGTCCCGAGTGGAGCGGGAGCTACAATGAGCAGTTCTTC
TRBV27	.	TRBJ1-1	.	CASSLEMNTEAFF	TGTGCCAGCAGTTTAGAAATGAACACTGAAGCTTTCTTT
TRBV27	.	TRBJ1-4	.	CASSSRRTPATNEKLFF	TGTGCCAGCAGTTCCCGTAGGACGCCTGCAACTAATGAAAAACTGTTTTTT
TRBV7-8	TRBD2	TRBJ2-7	.	CASSLAASGGPLYEQYF	TGTGCCAGCAGCTTAGCGGCTAGCGGGGGACCCCTCTACGAGCAGTACTTC
TRBV27	.	TRBJ2-7	.	CASSRGDTYEQYF	TGTGCCAGCAGCCGGGGGGACACCTACGAGCAGTACTTC
TRBV7-9	.	TRBJ2-3	.	CASSSFPGSTDTQYF	TGTGCCAGCAGCTCATTTCCCGGGAGCACAGATACGCAGTATTTT
TRBV11-1	.	TRBJ2-2	once	CASSLSTGELFF	TGTGCCAGCAGCTTAAGTACCGGGGAGCTGTTTTTT
TRBV5-6	.	TRBJ2-1	.	CASSFFNEQFF	TGTGCCAGCAGCTTTTTCAATGAGCAGTTCTTC
TRBV19	TRBD2	TRBJ2-2	few	CASSIQGTSAGELFF	TGTGCCAGTAGTATTCAAGGGACTAGCGCCGGGGAGCTGTTTTTT
TRBV27	.	TRBJ1-1	.	CASSHLGGGGMNTEAFF	TGTGCCAGCAGTCATCTGGGGGGGGGCGGGATGAACACTGAAGCTTTCTTT
TRBV30	.	TRBJ2-1	.	CAWSPQRRANNEQFF	TGTGCCTGGAGTCCCCAGCGCAGGGCCAACAATGAGCAGTTCTTC
TRBV4-1	.	TRBJ2-7	.	CASSQVNQGSEQYF	TGCGCCAGCAGCCAAGTTAACCAGGGTTCCGAGCAGTACTTC
TRBV4-1	TRBD2	TRBJ2-7	.	CAGSQDGTSGGRYEQYF	TGCGCCGGCAGCCAAGATGGGACTAGCGGGGGTCGCTACGAGCAGTACTTC
TRBV15	.	TRBJ1-5	once	CATSRDRSNQPQHF	TGTGCCACCAGCAGAGACAGGAGCAATCAGCCCCAGCATTTT
TRBV7-9	TRBD1	TRBJ1-1	.	CASSPLDREDTEAFF	TGTGCCAGCTCACCGTTGGACAGGGAGGACACTGAAGCTTTCTTT
TRBV4-3	TRBD2	TRBJ2-7	once	CASSLGLAAKYEQYF	TGCGCCAGCAGCCTTGGACTAGCGGCGAAGTACGAGCAGTACTTC
TRBV7-9	.	TRBJ2-7	few	CASSSPRAGYEQYF	TGTGCCAGCAGCTCCCCACGGGCAGGGTACGAGCAGTACTTC
TRBV9	TRBD2	TRBJ2-7	few	CASSVGRTSGYEQYF	TGTGCCAGCAGCGTAGGTAGGACTAGCGGCTACGAGCAGTACTTC
TRBV7-9	.	TRBJ1-2	.	CASSRGTNAKGGYTF	TGTGCCAGCAGCCGCGGGACCAACGCTAAAGGGGGCTACACCTTC
TRBV4-1	TRBD2	TRBJ2-7	.	CASSENRGEREQYF	TGCGCCAGCTCGGAGAATCGGGGGGAGAGGGAGCAGTACTTC
TRBV6-5	TRBD1	TRBJ1-5	.	CASRLTGKENQPQHF	TGTGCCAGCAGGCTGACAGGGAAGGAAAATCAGCCCCAGCATTTT
TRBV11-2	.	TRBJ1-2	.	CASSTLVGYGYTF	TGTGCCAGCAGCACATTAGTTGGCTATGGCTACACCTTC
TRBV19	TRBD1	TRBJ1-1	few	CASSARQGVTEAFF	TGTGCCAGTAGTGCGAGACAGGGGGTCACTGAAGCTTTCTTT
TRBV9	TRBD1	TRBJ2-1	once	CASSAGQGRNEQFF	TGTGCCAGCAGCGCAGGACAGGGGCGGAATGAGCAGTTCTTC
TRBV5-1	TRBD1	TRBJ2-7	.	CASSLGDSSSYEQYF	TGCGCCAGCAGCTTGGGGGACAGCAGCTCCTACGAGCAGTACTTC
TRBV5-6	.	TRBJ1-2	few	CASSLDGWTAPNYGYTF	TGTGCCAGCAGCTTGGATGGGTGGACAGCCCCTAACTATGGCTACACCTTC
TRBV14	TRBD2	TRBJ2-1	.	CASSHGTSGNEQFF	TGTGCCAGCAGCCACGGGACTAGCGGCAATGAGCAGTTCTTC
TRBV5-1	.	TRBJ1-2	once	CASSLGVGDGYGYTF	TGCGCCAGCAGCTTGGGAGTAGGGGACGGCTATGGCTACACCTTC
TRBV5-1	TRBD2	TRBJ2-7	few	CASSLALAGEPYEQYF	TGCGCCAGCAGCTTGGCCTTAGCGGGGGAGCCCTACGAGCAGTACTTC
TRBV7-2	.	TRBJ2-7	few	CASSPPTRAPYEQYF	TGTGCCAGCAGCCCACCCACTAGGGCCCCCTACGAGCAGTACTTC
TRBV30	.	TRBJ2-3	few	CAWSVKVTSLDTQYF	TGTGCCTGGAGTGTAAAAGTAACGAGTTTAGATACGCAGTATTTT
TRBV7-2	.	TRBJ2-3	.	CASSTGAAGGEVTDTQYF	TGTGCCAGCAGCACCGGGGCGGCTGGTGGGGAGGTGACAGATACGCAGTATTTT
TRBV4-1	.	TRBJ1-2	.	CASSQDSRDIVYGYTF	TGCGCCAGCAGCCAAGATTCGAGGGATATCGTCTATGGCTACACCTTC
TRBV7-2	TRBD2	TRBJ2-5	medium-sized	CASRGAGEETQYF	TGTGCCAGCAGAGGGGCGGGGGAAGAGACCCAGTACTTC
TRBV6-5	.	TRBJ2-5	.	CASSYTGAQETQYF	TGTGCCAGCAGTTACACCGGGGCGCAAGAGACCCAGTACTTC
TRBV27	TRBD1	TRBJ2-1	few	CAISTGYNEQFF	TGTGCCATCTCGACAGGGTACAATGAGCAGTTCTTC
TRBV7-2	TRBD1	TRBJ2-7	once	CASSPPGQGSYEQYF	TGTGCCAGCAGCCCACCGGGACAGGGGTCCTACGAGCAGTACTTC
TRBV7-9	.	TRBJ2-3	.	CASSYTHGRAYTDTQYF	TGTGCCAGCAGCTACACCCACGGGCGGGCATACACAGATACGCAGTATTTT
TRBV30	.	TRBJ1-1	.	CAWSVIENTEAFF	TGTGCCTGGAGTGTAATAGAGAACACTGAAGCTTTCTTT
TRBV2	.	TRBJ1-1	.	CASIFPGNTEAFF	TGTGCCAGCATCTTCCCAGGGAACACTGAAGCTTTCTTT
TRBV29-1	TRBD1	TRBJ2-5	.	CSVEGLGQGPETQYF	TGCAGCGTTGAGGGCCTCGGACAGGGGCCGGAGACCCAGTACTTC
TRBV30	.	TRBJ2-5	.	CAWSGRSQETQYF	TGTGCCTGGAGTGGCAGGAGCCAAGAGACCCAGTACTTC
TRBV5-1	.	TRBJ2-7	.	CASSSPDSYEQYF	TGCGCCAGCAGCTCTCCTGACTCCTACGAGCAGTACTTC
TRBV6-6	TRBD1	TRBJ2-1	.	CASGDSLVDEQFF	TGTGCCAGCGGGGACAGTTTGGTGGATGAGCAGTTCTTC
TRBV28	TRBD2	TRBJ2-1	.	CASSRTSEYNEQFF	TGTGCCAGCAGCCGGACTAGCGAGTACAATGAGCAGTTCTTC
TRBV4-1	TRBD2	TRBJ2-1	.	CASSQGTSGPYNEQFF	TGCGCCAGCAGCCAGGGGACTAGCGGCCCCTACAATGAGCAGTTCTTC
TRBV6-5	.	TRBJ1-1	.	CASSSHTEAFF	TGTGCCAGCAGTTCCCACACTGAAGCTTTCTTT
TRBV7-2	TRBD2	TRBJ2-5	.	CASSHSSGWTSGIETQYF	TGTGCCAGCAGCCACTCCAGCGGTTGGACTAGCGGGATAGAGACCCAGTACTTC
TRBV4-1	.	TRBJ1-5	.	CASSQDSQPQHF	TGCGCCAGCAGCCAAGATAGCCAGCCCCAGCATTTT
TRBV29-1	.	TRBJ2-2	.	CSVVITSGYTGELFF	TGCAGCGTTGTAATCACGTCGGGCTACACCGGGGAGCTGTTTTTT
TRBV5-4	TRBD1	TRBJ2-1	.	CASSFSDRDPYNEQFF	TGTGCCAGCAGCTTCTCGGACAGGGACCCTTACAATGAGCAGTTCTTC